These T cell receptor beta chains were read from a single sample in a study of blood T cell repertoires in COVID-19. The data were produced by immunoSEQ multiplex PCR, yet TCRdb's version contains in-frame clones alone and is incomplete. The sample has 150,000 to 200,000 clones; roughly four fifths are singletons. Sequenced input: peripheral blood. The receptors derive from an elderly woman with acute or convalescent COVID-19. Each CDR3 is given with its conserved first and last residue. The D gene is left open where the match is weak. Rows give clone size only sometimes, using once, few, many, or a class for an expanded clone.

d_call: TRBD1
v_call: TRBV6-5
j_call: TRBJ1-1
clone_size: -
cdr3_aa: CASTVLTGGNTEAFF
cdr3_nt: TGTGCCAGCACCGTCCTGACAGGGGGCAACACTGAAGCTTTCTTT

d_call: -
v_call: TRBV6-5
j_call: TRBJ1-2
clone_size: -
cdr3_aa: CASSYSRVEDYGYTF
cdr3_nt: TGTGCCAGCAGTTACTCGCGGGTGGAGGACTATGGCTACACCTTC

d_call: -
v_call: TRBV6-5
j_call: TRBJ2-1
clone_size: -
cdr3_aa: CASRGGIPDANEQFF
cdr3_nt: TGTGCCAGCAGGGGCGGGATCCCCGACGCTAATGAGCAGTTCTTC

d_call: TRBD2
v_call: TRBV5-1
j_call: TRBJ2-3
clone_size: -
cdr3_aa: CASSRLADRTTDTQYF
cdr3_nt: TGCGCCAGCAGCCGACTAGCGGATAGAACCACAGATACGCAGTATTTT

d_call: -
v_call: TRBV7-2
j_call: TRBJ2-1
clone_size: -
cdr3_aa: CASSLGRGEQFF
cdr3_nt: TGTGCCAGCAGCTTAGGGAGGGGTGAGCAGTTCTTC

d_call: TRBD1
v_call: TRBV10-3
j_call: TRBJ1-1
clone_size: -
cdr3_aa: CAISRTGDVTEAFF
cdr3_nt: TGTGCCATCAGCCGGACAGGGGATGTCACTGAAGCTTTCTTT

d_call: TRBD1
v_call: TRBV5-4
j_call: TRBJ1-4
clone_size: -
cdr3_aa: CASSSGTGVNEKLFF
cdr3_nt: TGTGCCAGCAGCTCCGGGACAGGCGTTAATGAAAAACTGTTTTTT

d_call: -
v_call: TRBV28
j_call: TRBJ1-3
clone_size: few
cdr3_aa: CASRGEGGLSGNTIYF
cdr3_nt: TGTGCCAGCAGGGGCGAAGGGGGTCTTTCTGGAAACACCATATATTTT

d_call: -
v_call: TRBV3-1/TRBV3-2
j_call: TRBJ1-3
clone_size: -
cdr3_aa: CASSPGHLSGNTIYF
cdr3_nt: TGTGCCAGCAGTCCGGGACATCTCTCTGGAAACACCATATATTTT

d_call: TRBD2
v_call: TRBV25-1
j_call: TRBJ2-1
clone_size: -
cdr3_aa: CASKPSGAYNEQFF
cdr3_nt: TGTGCCAGCAAGCCTAGCGGAGCATACAATGAGCAGTTCTTC

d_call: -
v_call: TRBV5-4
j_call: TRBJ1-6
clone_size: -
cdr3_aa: CASSPASGNYNSPLHF
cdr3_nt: TGTGCCAGCAGCCCCGCGAGCGGAAACTATAATTCACCCCTCCACTTT

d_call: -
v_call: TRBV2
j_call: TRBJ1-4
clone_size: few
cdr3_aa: CASREGPNNEKLFF
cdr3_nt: TGTGCCAGCAGGGAGGGACCTAATAATGAAAAACTGTTTTTT

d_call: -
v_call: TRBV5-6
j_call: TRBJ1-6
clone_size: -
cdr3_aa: CASSLDRNSPLHF
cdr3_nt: TGTGCCAGCAGCTTGGATCGGAATTCACCCCTCCACTTT

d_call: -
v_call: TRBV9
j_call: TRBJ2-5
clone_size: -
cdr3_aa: CASSGGDQETQYF
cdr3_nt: TGTGCCAGTAGCGGCGGGGACCAAGAGACCCAGTACTTC

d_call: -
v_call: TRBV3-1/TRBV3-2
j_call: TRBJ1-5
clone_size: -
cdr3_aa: CASSQGQAHQPQHF
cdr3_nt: TGTGCCAGCAGCCAAGGACAGGCCCATCAGCCCCAGCATTTT

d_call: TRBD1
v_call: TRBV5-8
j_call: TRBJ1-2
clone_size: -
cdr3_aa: CASTRIRTGLYYGYTF
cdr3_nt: TGTGCCAGCACCCGGATTAGGACAGGGCTTTACTATGGCTACACCTTC

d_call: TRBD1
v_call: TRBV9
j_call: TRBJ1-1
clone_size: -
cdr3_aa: CASSVTGDGDTEAFF
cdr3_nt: TGTGCCAGCAGCGTGACAGGGGACGGGGACACTGAAGCTTTCTTT

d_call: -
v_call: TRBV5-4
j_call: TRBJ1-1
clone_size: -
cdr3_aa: CASSLGQVNTEAFF
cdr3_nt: TGTGCCAGCAGCTTGGGACAGGTGAACACTGAAGCTTTCTTT

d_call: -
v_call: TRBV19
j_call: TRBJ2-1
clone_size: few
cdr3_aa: CASSITTEQFF
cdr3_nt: TGTGCCAGTAGTATAACTACTGAGCAGTTCTTC

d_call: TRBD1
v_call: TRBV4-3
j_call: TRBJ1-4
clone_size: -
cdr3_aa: CASSQGETGPEKLFF
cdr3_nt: TGCGCCAGCAGCCAAGGCGAGACAGGGCCCGAAAAACTGTTTTTT

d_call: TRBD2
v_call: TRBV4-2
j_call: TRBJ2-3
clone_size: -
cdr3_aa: CASSQRGGTTDTQYF
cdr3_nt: TGTGCCAGCAGCCAGCGGGGGGGCACCACAGATACGCAGTATTTT